Below are 20 T cell receptor beta chains sequenced from a single sample in a study of blood T cell repertoires in COVID-19. Profiled with immunoSEQ multiplex PCR; TCRdb holds only in-frame clones, not every one. Here the sample spans about 180,000 clones, about four fifths being singletons. Sequenced sample: peripheral blood. The receptor set was obtained from a man between 65 and 85 years old with active or convalescent COVID-19.

The chain combines TRBV28 with TRBJ1-1; 7 bases map to TRBD1. The V gene end was trimmed by 10 bases and the J gene end by 4 bases; junction bases not matched to a gene: 12. The germline CDR1 and CDR2 sequences are MDHEN and SYDVKM. CDR3 length equals 14 residues. CDR3 nucleotides: TGTGCCATAGACAGGGCCACCGACGGCACTGAAGCTTTCTTT. It codes for CAIDRATDGTEAFF.

This chain joins TRBV6-5 and TRBJ1-1, with D tentatively TRBD1 (6 bases). In germline, CDR1 is MNHEY, CDR2 SVGAGI. V was pared by 3 bases and J by 5 bases, with 13 bases between. The CDR3 is 14 amino acids. CDR3 in amino acids: CASSYQGFGTEAFF. In nucleotides, the CDR3 is TGTGCCAGCAGTTATCAGGGGTTCGGAACTGAAGCTTTCTTT.

This chain joins TRBV6-1 and TRBJ2-7, with D perhaps matching TRBD2 (6 bases). Germline V gene sequence: CDR1 MNHNS, CDR2 SASEGT. This CDR3 has 15 amino acids. Trimming removed 3 bases from V and 3 bases from J, with 15 bases in between. CDR3 residues: CASSDPPAGNYEQYF. The CDR3 nucleotides are TGTGCCAGCAGTGACCCACCGGCGGGGAACTACGAGCAGTACTTC.

The V call is TRBV19, the J call TRBJ1-5; D gene unclear. CDR3 length: 18 amino acids. Trimming left V 5 bases short and J 5 bases short, with 25 bases between. The germline V gene has CDR1 LNHDA and CDR2 SQIVND (reference sequence). The CDR3 is CASSPMGSAGRRDQPQHF. In DNA, the CDR3 is TGTGCCAGTAGTCCTATGGGTTCTGCGGGCCGAAGAGATCAGCCCCAGCATTTT.

The V gene is TRBV29-1, the J gene TRBJ2-1; 11 nucleotides line up with TRBD2. The CDR3 has 14 amino acids. V was pared by 3 bases and J by 8 bases, with 6 bases of the junction left unmatched. In germline, CDR1 is SQVTM, CDR2 ANQGSEA. The CDR3 DNA follows: TGCAGCGTTGAGGTAGCGGGGGGGCTCGATGAGCAGTTCTTC. Translation gives CSVEVAGGLDEQFF.

In its sample, this clone was seen once. The chain recombines TRBV23-1 with TRBJ2-1, with TRBD2 identical over 9 bases. Being an ORF, TRBV23-1 has a function that is uncertain. CDR3 length equals 18 residues. Germline trimming cut 2 bases from V and 3 bases from J; bases unmatched to any gene: 11. The CDR3 is CASSQGPLAGRNYNEQFF. The CDR3 DNA reads TGCGCCAGCAGTCAAGGTCCCCTAGCGGGACGAAACTACAATGAGCAGTTCTTC.

This clone was observed a few times. The J gene is TRBJ1-6, the V gene TRBV7-3; 10 bases fit TRBD1. Looked up from germline, CDR1 is SGHTA and CDR2 is FQGTGA. Trimming cost V 5 bases and J 12 bases; bases outside gene matches: 4. The CDR3 extends over 13 amino acids. The CDR3 bases are TGTGCCAGCAGCCCGGACAGGGGGGAACCCCTCCACTTT. Residues: CASSPDRGEPLHF.

V is TRBV14 and J is TRBJ1-2, with TRBD1 matching over 9 bases. CDR3 length equals 15 residues. CDR1 SGHDN and CDR2 FVKESK come from the germline V gene. The ends lost 2 bases at V and 8 bases at J; junction bases unmatched: 9. The CDR3 region has the DNA TGTGCCAGCAGCCAACCCGGGACAGGGAAGGAAGGCTACACCTTC. This codes for CASSQPGTGKEGYTF.

The chain links TRBV12-5 to TRBJ2-3, with a weak D call TRBD1 (6 bases). This CDR3 is built from 16 residues. Trimming took 0 bases from V and 7 from J, leaving 17 bases between them. Germline CDR1 reads LGHNT; CDR2 reads FRNRAP. CDR3 sequence: CASGLVLSGVVNTQYF. CDR3 DNA: TGTGCTAGTGGTTTGGTACTTTCAGGGGTCGTAAATACGCAGTATTTT.

The genes are TRBV5-4 and TRBJ1-4; maybe TRBD1 (5 bases). This CDR3 region has 15 residues. With 4 bases removed from V and 8 bases from J, the gap between germline ends came to 18 bases. CDR1 and CDR2 (germline): SGHNT, YYREEE (reference sequence). CDR3 in DNA: TGTGCCAGCAGCCCCTTCGGAGCAGGGAAAGAAAAACTGTTTTTT. The encoded protein is CASSPFGAGKEKLFF. Based on the CDR3 plus reference TRBV5-4 and TRBJ1-4, the full variable domain is ETGVTQSPTHLIKTRGQQVTLRCSSQSGHNTVSWYQQALGQGPQFIFQYYREEENGRGNFPPRFSGLQFPNYSSELNVNALELDDSALYLCASSPFGAGKEKLFFGSGTQLSVL.

The CDR3: CASRGGTAPGNEQFF. In DNA form, the CDR3 reads TGTGCCAGCAGAGGCGGGACAGCACCCGGAAATGAGCAGTTCTTC. The V and J genes are TRBV2 and TRBJ2-1; D possibly corresponds to TRBD1 (7 bases). The germline V and J ends were trimmed by 6 bases and 7 bases, with 19 bases remaining between them. Germline V CDR1 and CDR2: SNHLY, FYNNEI. The CDR3 is 15 residues long.

The CDR3 protein is CASSWGQGTNTGELFF. The CDR3 nucleotides read TGTGCCAGCAGCTGGGGACAGGGGACGAACACCGGGGAGCTGTTTTTT. The chain couples TRBV5-4 to TRBJ2-2; TRBD1 matches 10 bases. Germline CDR1 is SGHNT and CDR2 is YYREEE (reference sequence). The CDR3 spans 16 residues. J gave up 0 bases and V 3 bases, and 2 bases lay outside the gene matches. Full variable domain (outside the CDR3, taken from reference TRBV5-4 and TRBJ2-2): ETGVTQSPTHLIKTRGQQVTLRCSSQSGHNTVSWYQQALGQGPQFIFQYYREEENGRGNFPPRFSGLQFPNYSSELNVNALELDDSALYLCASSWGQGTNTGELFFGEGSRLTVL.

This clone has more than one count but fewer than ten. Additional DNA sequences in this sample encode the identical CDR3. CDR3 protein: CASSSNRDNYGYTF. In DNA form, the CDR3 reads TGTGCCAGCTCATCCAACAGGGACAACTATGGCTACACCTTC. J is TRBJ1-2 and V is TRBV18, with D possibly matching TRBD1 (6 bases). Between the trimmed V and J ends, which lost 5 bases and 2 bases, there was a span of 12 bases. Germline values: CDR1 KGHSH, CDR2 LQKENI. This CDR3 is built from 14 residues.

The chain combines TRBV9 with TRBJ2-1, with 7 positions matching TRBD2. The CDR3 sequence is 17 residues long. V lost 0 bases and J lost 3; bases outside the gene matches: 9. Germline V gene data show CDR1 as SGDLS and CDR2 as YYNGEE. The DNA for the CDR3 is TGTGCCAGCAGCGTAGAAGGCGGGAGTCCAGTCTACAATGAGCAGTTCTTC. Its protein is CASSVEGGSPVYNEQFF.

This clone was detected a few times. This chain links TRBV7-9 with TRBJ2-7, with TRBD2 identical over 9 bases. J gave up 5 bases and V 5 bases, and 13 bases lay outside the gene matches. This CDR3 is built from 16 residues. The V gene's germline CDR1 is SEHNR and CDR2 FQNEAQ (reference sequence). The CDR3 sequence: CASSPGVAGDVDEQYF. CDR3 nucleotide sequence: TGTGCCAGCAGCCCTGGAGTAGCGGGAGATGTCGACGAGCAGTACTTC. The full variable domain, with the rest looked up from reference TRBV7-9 and TRBJ2-7, is DTGVSQNPRHKITKRGQNVTFRCDPISEHNRLYWYRQTLGQGPEFLTYFQNEAQLEKSRLLSDRFSAERPKGSFSTLEIQRTEQGDSAMYLCASSPGVAGDVDEQYFGPGTRLTVT.

The chain joins TRBV28 to TRBJ1-2, with TRBD1 matching 10 bases. Losses at the gene ends were 3 bases for V and 8 bases for J; bases not matched to a gene: 9. The CDR3 is 15 amino acids. Germline V gene data show CDR1 as MDHEN and CDR2 as SYDVKM. The CDR3 DNA reads TGTGCCAGCAGTTTTTTGGGACAGGGGAGAGGGGGCTACACCTTC. Its translation: CASSFLGQGRGGYTF.

Remarks on this clone: Mismatch with germline at one junction end may stem from a read error. The V call is TRBV2, the J call TRBJ1-5; D uncertain. This CDR3 is built from 15 residues. Germline V gene lookup returns CDR1 SNHLY and CDR2 FYNNEI. This CDR3 is CASREADNSNQPQHF. CDR3 DNA sequence: TGTGCCAGCAGGGAAGCTGACAATAGCAATCAGCCCCAGCATTTT.

This chain joins TRBV4-1 and TRBJ1-1; TRBD1 matches at 7 bases. Germline assignment: CDR1 MGHRA and CDR2 YSYEKL. After removal of 6 bases from V and 2 bases from J, the junction contained 6 bases not matched to a gene. The CDR3 is 14 amino acids. The CDR3 region is CASRQGQQNTEAFF. CDR3 DNA: TGCGCCAGCAGGCAGGGACAGCAAAACACTGAAGCTTTCTTT.

The V call is TRBV3-1 (or the pseudogene TRBV3-2), the J call TRBJ1-3; D is perhaps TRBD1 (6 bases). Trimming cost V 5 bases and J 4 bases, with 15 bases left between them. The CDR3 loop spans 15 amino acids. The V gene's germline CDR1 is LGHDT and CDR2 YNNKEL (reference sequence). This CDR3 is CASSNGQQAGNTIYF. CDR3 DNA: TGTGCCAGCAGCAACGGACAGCAGGCGGGAAACACCATATATTTT.

This clone was observed a single time. J is TRBJ2-1 and V is TRBV4-3; D is possibly TRBD2 (5 bases). The CDR3 is made up of 15 amino acids. The germline gives CDR1 LGHNA, CDR2 YSLEER. The V end lost 3 bases, the J end lost 4 bases, and 13 bases lay between the germline ends. The CDR3 spells CASSQDLTAYNEQFF. CDR3 coding DNA: TGCGCCAGCAGCCAGGACTTAACCGCATACAATGAGCAGTTCTTC.